Given below is one T cell receptor beta chain in context. This clonotype came up a few times. Its antigen is currently not known. Base qualities are not provided; no much larger clone lies one nucleotide away. The sample belongs to a study of blood T cells in healthy people across ages (dated by TCRdb to about 2015). The study in broad terms: In model experiments, roughly one uniquely barcoded TCR beta cDNA molecule per two T cells was captured by template switching. The study measured age-related changes in TCR beta repertoire diversity using deep sequencing normalized with unique cDNA molecular identifiers. The donors were split into four age groups: young (average about 16 years), middle-aged (roughly 40), aged (about 62) and long-lived (more than 80). Donors of different ages were randomly distributed across sequencing lanes to avoid experimental bias. Two additional independent replicas of 1 million unique cDNA reads from the same blood draw were analyzed for two donors (one aged 18 to 30 and one aged 80 or older).

The donors were roughly 39 Caucasian individuals from Russia, aged roughly 6 to 100 years, who were systemically healthy. Each donor gave ten milliliters of peripheral blood, collected into EDTA-treated Vacutainer tubes. PBMCs were isolated by Ficoll-Paque density-gradient centrifugation, with at least 6 million obtained per sample. Trizol reagent was used to extract total RNA from the PBMCs, yielding at least 5 micrograms per sample. The percentages of naive CD45RAhigh/CD27high T cells were determined by flow cytometry on a PBMC aliquot from every donor. V drops 5 bases and J drops 1 base, leaving 13 bases in between. The CDR1 and CDR2 encoded by the germline V gene (reference sequence) are SEHNR and FQNEAQ. The CDR3 contains 15 residues, cysteine and phenylalanine counted. Only the CDR3 portion is preserved as DNA: 45 bases, with reading frame beginning at the first base. Receptor amplification or capture employed 5' RACE. These reads were obtained on an Illumina HiSeq 2500. A second PCR of roughly 6 to 12 cycles was run with a J-beta primer mix and a sample-barcoded 5' primer. Each TCR beta cDNA molecule received a unique molecular identifier from a template-switch 5' adaptor carrying 12 random nucleotides. Each sample yielded at least 3 million CDR3-containing paired-end reads. All of the RNA was converted into first-strand cDNA using the Mint cDNA synthesis kit, with a TRBC-specific oligonucleotide serving as the primer. All cDNA was treated with uracil-DNA glycosylase and then went through a first 18-cycle PCR with the universal primers M1SS and BC2_uni_R. As for how the authors treated the data: Normalization of each sample was performed by random selection of 1 million high-quality reads, each carrying a distinct molecular identifier. Instead of being binned into consensus sequences, reads with shared molecular identifiers were discarded. MiTCR, with a Q25 quality threshold and the strictest error-elimination algorithm, was used for CDR3 identification, clonotype clustering and error correction. A nonparametric unseen species model with Euler transformation was used to estimate a lower bound on total TCR beta diversity. The public reads were reprocessed in TCRdb via fastp at Q25 and MiXCR, keeping in-frame beta chains. Every distinct CDR3 protein forms one entry, paired with its most common genes and DNA. Here the V and J calls rest on TCRdb's processing, not on the authors' analysis. The sample profile shows 700,000 or so distinct CDR3 sequences; about 43% of them were found once. Around 32% of the sample is taken by the ten largest.

General findings and caveats noted by the study authors: Compared with the aged group, the long-lived group had more naive CD4+ T cells, fewer expanded clones and increased TCR diversity, a pattern suggesting age selection. Observed TCR beta diversity per million T cells fell roughly linearly with age, and a significant reduction was already apparent by age around 44. Donor CMV infection status was unknown, potentially confounding age-related changes in expanded clonotypes. There was a strong correlation between observed TCR beta diversity and the percentage of naive T cells measured by flow cytometry. Estimates of total diversity based on one million sequenced T cells were regarded as lower bounds and as underestimates. Because profiling used bulk unsorted PBMCs, naive and antigen-experienced compartments could not be compared conclusively.

The sequence came from an elderly man in good health. The receptor chain draws on TRBV7-9 and TRBJ2-3; the D gene assignment is ambiguous. Sequenced sample: blood. CDR3 loop: CASSPAGRGTDTQYF. In nucleotides, the sequence is TGTGCCAGCAGCCCCGCTGGACGGGGCACAGATACGCAGTATTTT.